This section outlines one T cell receptor (beta chain) sequence together with its context. This sample is part of a study of blood T cell repertoires in COVID-19. Across the study: Sites across the United States, Italy and Spain contributed samples from acute and convalescent COVID-19. Sources were T cells, B-cell-depleted T cells, or PBMCs; the material itself was cDNA or gDNA.

Looked up from germline, CDR1 is SNHLY and CDR2 is FYNNEI. V lost 6 bases to trimming and J lost 5 bases, with 13 bases between them. This CDR3 has 13 residues. Original analysis: By means of reference gene primer amplification, nucleated cell counts were estimated. Sequencing was performed with immunoSEQ multiplex PCR; in TCRdb, only in-frame clones are kept and a portion is missing. The V and J calls and the clone size are those of that table, but D and trimming were determined from the DNA. Of some 190,000 clones listed, 70% to 90% are singletons. Specimen: peripheral blood. The genes are TRBV2 and TRBJ2-5, with D perhaps matching TRBD2 (5 bases). The sequence was obtained from a woman in her thirties or forties who had recovered from COVID-19. The CDR3 region is CASRFGSGETQYF. The CDR3 DNA follows: TGTGCCAGCAGGTTCGGGTCGGGGGAGACCCAGTACTTC.